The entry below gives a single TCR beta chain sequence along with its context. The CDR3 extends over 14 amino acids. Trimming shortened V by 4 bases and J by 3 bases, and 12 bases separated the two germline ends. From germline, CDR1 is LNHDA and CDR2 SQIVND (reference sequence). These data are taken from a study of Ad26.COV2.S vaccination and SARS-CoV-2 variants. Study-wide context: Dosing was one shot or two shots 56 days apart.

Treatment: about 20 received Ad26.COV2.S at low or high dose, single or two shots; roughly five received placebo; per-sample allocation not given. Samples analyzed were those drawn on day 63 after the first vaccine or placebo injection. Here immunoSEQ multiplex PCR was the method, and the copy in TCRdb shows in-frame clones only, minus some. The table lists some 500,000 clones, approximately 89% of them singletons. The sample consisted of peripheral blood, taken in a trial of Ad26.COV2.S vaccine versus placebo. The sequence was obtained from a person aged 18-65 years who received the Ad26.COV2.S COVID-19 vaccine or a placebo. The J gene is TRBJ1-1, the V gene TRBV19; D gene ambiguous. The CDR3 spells CASSSPGWDTEAFF. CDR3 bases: TGTGCCAGTAGTAGCCCTGGGTGGGACACTGAAGCTTTCTTT.